This T cell receptor (beta chain) was recovered during a study of beta chain features in type 1 diabetes. Expressed TCRB transcripts were sequenced because the entire RNA isolate underwent reverse transcription. Libraries were prepared by immunoSEQ multiplex PCR; TCRdb keeps only in-frame clonotypes and omits some of them. This repertoire shows some 150,000 clones, under 60% found once; its top ten account for 0.35% to 0.5%. Turning to this clone: Antigen: not known.

A CD45RO/CCR7/CD25/CD127/CD95/CD27 panel sorted naive, central memory, regulatory and stem cell-like memory CD4+ cells. Germline CDR1 reads SGHAT; CDR2 reads FQNNGV. The CDR3 is 14 residues long. V lost 6 bases to trimming and J lost 7 bases; unmatched junction nucleotides: 5. Points from the study as a whole: Using cDNA template may skew counts toward highly expressing activated cells. In type 1 diabetes patients, VDJ junctions had fewer insertions; deletions at these junctions were more frequent.

Sequencing input: Tregs from blood. The source of this sequence is a man aged 18 to 30 in good health. The V and J genes are TRBV11-2 and TRBJ2-1; the match to TRBD2 covers 11 bases. The CDR3 reads CASRLAGVSNEQFF. CDR3 sequence (DNA): TGTGCCAGCAGACTAGCGGGGGTCTCGAATGAGCAGTTCTTC.